Presented here are 27 T cell receptor beta chains from one specimen sequenced in a study of control samples from healthy donors and cancer patients. Sequencing was performed with immunoSEQ multiplex PCR; in TCRdb, only in-frame clones are kept and a portion is missing. The sample contains 130,000 or so clones, about 90% of which appear only once. The sequenced material came from blood. Every receptor here comes from a man younger than 30 in good health.

This clone was counted once. This rearrangement joins TRBV2 to TRBJ2-2, with TRBD1 matching over 8 bases. In germline, CDR1 is SNHLY, CDR2 FYNNEI. The length of the CDR3 is 16 residues. The ends lost 6 bases at V and 1 base at J; junction bases unmatched: 7. This chain's CDR3 is CASRIPGTGNTGELFF. Written as DNA, the CDR3 is TGTGCCAGCAGGATACCCGGGACAGGGAACACCGGGGAGCTGTTTTTT. The full variable domain, its missing parts supplied by reference TRBV2 and TRBJ2-2, is EPEVTQTPSHQVTQMGQEVILRCVPISNHLYFYWYRQILGQKVEFLVSFYNNEISEKSEIFDDQFSVERPDGSNFTLKIRSTKLEDSAMYFCASRIPGTGNTGELFFGEGSRLTVL.

This clone was picked up one time. V and J are TRBV7-6 and TRBJ2-3; 9 bases fit TRBD1. The CDR3 loop spans 16 amino acids. V trimming: 5 bases; J trimming: 4 bases; junction bases outside the gene matches: 10. Germline CDR1 is SGHVS and CDR2 is FNYEAQ. CDR3 DNA sequence: TGTGCCAGCAGCCTCTGGGGACAGGGAGGGGCAGATACGCAGTATTTT. Translated: CASSLWGQGGADTQYF.

The chain uses TRBV18 and TRBJ2-7; no clear D gene. Trimming left V 0 bases short and J 4 bases short, with 13 bases between. Germline CDR1 is KGHSH and CDR2 is LQKENI. The CDR3 covers 15 residues. CDR3 sequence (DNA): TGTGCCAGCTCACCACCGGCATCGCAGTATTACGAGCAGTACTTC. Translated: CASSPPASQYYEQYF.

The gene calls are TRBV27 and TRBJ2-5; 14 nucleotides align to TRBD2. Germline trimming cut 3 bases from V and 4 bases from J; bases unmatched to any gene: 4. Germline V gene lookup returns CDR1 MNHEY and CDR2 SMNVEV (reference sequence). The CDR3 consists of 16 residues. This CDR3 reads CASSFPGTSGGETQYF. The CDR3 DNA follows: TGTGCCAGCAGTTTCCCCGGGACTAGCGGGGGAGAGACCCAGTACTTC.

This rearrangement joins TRBV25-1 to TRBJ1-2; D not certain. Trimming pared 3 bases from V and 8 bases from J, leaving 16 bases between. CDR1 MGHDK and CDR2 SYGVNS come from the germline V gene. The CDR3 runs to 14 residues. CDR3: CASSDHVGGEGYTF. The CDR3 nucleotides read TGTGCCAGCAGTGACCACGTCGGCGGGGAAGGCTACACCTTC.

The rearrangement links TRBV14 to TRBJ2-3; TRBD1 aligns across 7 bases. The length of the CDR3 is 16 residues. J was trimmed by 5 bases and V by 4 bases; bases with no gene match: 12. The germline gives CDR1 SGHDN, CDR2 FVKESK. The CDR3 protein is CASSRADRWMGDTQYF. DNA of the CDR3: TGTGCCAGCAGCCGCGCGGACAGGTGGATGGGAGATACGCAGTATTTT.

The chain couples TRBV21-1 to TRBJ1-2; TRBD1, the D gene given by the table, was not confirmed from the DNA. TRBV21-1 is deemed a pseudogene. The length of the CDR3 is 19 residues. The CDR3 bases are TGTGCCAGCAGCAAAGGCGAACCGGTCTGGACAGGACGGAACTATGGCTACACCTTC. This gives the protein CASSKGEPVWTGRNYGYTF.

The chain links TRBV5-1 to TRBJ2-5, with TRBD1 as a possible D gene (6 bases). V was clipped by 4 bases and J by 5 bases, with 12 bases between them. Germline values: CDR1 SGHRS, CDR2 YFSETQ. The CDR3 is 13 amino acids. In DNA, the CDR3 is TGCGCCAGCAGCGCCTTGAGGGGGGAGACCCAGTACTTC. Its translation is CASSALRGETQYF.

V gene TRBV12-3 or TRBV12-4 combines with J gene TRBJ2-7, with D perhaps TRBD1 (6 bases). The CDR3 extends over 11 amino acids. V was shortened by 4 bases and J by 6 bases, with 7 bases between the two germline ends. The CDR3 loop reads CASSSRGEQYF. The CDR3 DNA reads TGTGCCAGCAGTTCCAGGGGCGAGCAGTACTTC.

The J gene is TRBJ2-5, the V gene TRBV5-1, with 7 bases fitting TRBD2. V trimming: 0 bases; J trimming: 10 bases; junction bases outside the gene matches: 6. Germline CDR1 SGHRS, CDR2 YFSETQ. This CDR3 spans 13 amino acids. CDR3 sequence: CASSLVGGGSQYF. As DNA, the CDR3 is TGCGCCAGCAGCTTGGTTGGGGGAGGGAGCCAGTACTTC.

V is TRBV5-1 and J is TRBJ2-7; D tentatively fits TRBD1 or TRBD2 (5 bases each). The ends were cut back, 4 bases at V and 6 bases at J, with 8 bases in the middle. Germline V gene data show CDR1 as SGHRS and CDR2 as YFSETQ. The CDR3 loop spans 11 amino acids. CDR3 DNA sequence: TGCGCCAGCAGCACGAGGGGCGAGCAGTACTTC. This sequence encodes CASSTRGEQYF.

This clone was seen once. CDR3 sequence: CASSEYSGRQPQHF. DNA for the CDR3: TGTGCCAGCAGTGAATACTCAGGGCGTCAGCCCCAGCATTTT. V usage is TRBV25-1 and J usage is TRBJ1-5; possible D gene TRBD1, 5 bases. CDR1 is MGHDK and CDR2 is SYGVNS in the germline V gene. This CDR3 has 14 residues. The ends were cut back, 0 bases at V and 6 bases at J, with 9 bases in the middle. The full variable domain, completed using reference TRBV25-1 and TRBJ1-5, is EADIYQTPRYLVIGTGKKITLECSQTMGHDKMYWYQQDPGMELHLIHYSYGVNSTEKGDLSSESTVSRIRTEHFPLTLESARPSHTSQYLCASSEYSGRQPQHFGDGTRLSIL.

The rearrangement uses TRBV6-5 and TRBJ2-1; the match to TRBD2 covers 11 bases. CDR1 is MNHEY and CDR2 is SVGAGI in the germline V gene. This CDR3 spans 14 amino acids. With V trimmed by 8 bases and J by 7 bases, 7 bases remained unmatched. CDR3 DNA sequence: TGTGCCAGCGAGTTAGCGGGGGGGCTGAATGAGCAGTTCTTC. Protein product: CASELAGGLNEQFF.

The chain recombines TRBV6-5 with TRBJ2-6; the D gene could be TRBD1 or TRBD2 (5 bases each). This CDR3 is 15 amino acids long. Germline CDR1 is MNHEY and CDR2 is SVGAGI. V was shortened by 10 bases and J by 0 bases, with 13 bases between the two germline ends. The CDR3 loop is CATMGVNSGANVLTF. The CDR3 bases are TGTGCCACGATGGGGGTAAACTCTGGGGCCAACGTCCTGACTTTC.

The chain couples TRBV7-9 to TRBJ1-1, with a possible D match to TRBD1 (5 bases). Per the germline V gene, CDR1 is SEHNR and CDR2 is FQNEAQ (reference sequence). Trimming pared 4 bases from V and 7 bases from J, leaving 10 bases between. CDR3 size: 12 residues. CDR3 residues: CASSSQGGEAFF. The CDR3 DNA follows: TGTGCCAGCAGCTCCCAGGGTGGTGAAGCTTTCTTT. Full variable domain (rest looked up from reference TRBV7-9 and TRBJ1-1): DTGVSQNPRHKITKRGQNVTFRCDPISEHNRLYWYRQTLGQGPEFLTYFQNEAQLEKSRLLSDRFSAERPKGSFSTLEIQRTEQGDSAMYLCASSSQGGEAFFGQGTRLTVV.

The rearrangement uses TRBV5-1 and TRBJ1-4, with 11 nucleotides matching TRBD1. Germline V CDR1 and CDR2: SGHRS, YFSETQ. The CDR3 covers 15 residues. The trim removed 4 bases at V and 7 bases at J, leaving 6 bases unmatched. The DNA for the CDR3 is TGCGCCAGCAGCCTCCGGACAGGGGGCGGTGAAAAACTGTTTTTT. As protein: CASSLRTGGGEKLFF.

The CDR3 nucleotides read TGTGCCAGTAGTATGGGCGGGGCCTACGAGCAGTACTTC. This translates into CASSMGGAYEQYF. V usage is TRBV19 and J usage is TRBJ2-7; D may be TRBD2 (6 bases). V lost 3 bases, J lost 2 bases, and 8 bases lay in between. CDR1 LNHDA and CDR2 SQIVND come from the germline V gene (reference sequence). The CDR3 totals 13 residues.

The chain joins TRBV5-1 to TRBJ2-7; 7 positions agree with TRBD1. The CDR3 spans 14 residues. Trimming cost V 4 bases and J 2 bases; bases outside gene matches: 6. Per the germline V gene, CDR1 is SGHRS and CDR2 is YFSETQ. CDR3 region: CASSPGTVAYEQYF. In DNA form, the CDR3 reads TGCGCCAGCAGCCCCGGGACAGTCGCCTACGAGCAGTACTTC. The variable domain in full, with the rest retrieved from reference TRBV5-1 and TRBJ2-7, is KAGVTQTPRYLIKTRGQQVTLSCSPISGHRSVSWYQQTPGQGLQFLFEYFSETQRNKGNFPGRFSGRQFSNSRSEMNVSTLELGDSALYLCASSPGTVAYEQYFGPGTRLTVT.

The V and J genes are TRBV29-1 and TRBJ1-1, with TRBD1 identical over 7 bases. The CDR3 has 14 residues. V trimming: 6 bases; J trimming: 4 bases; junction bases outside the gene matches: 11. Germline V gene lookup returns CDR1 SQVTM and CDR2 ANQGSEA. CDR3 loop: CSVAGGEESTEAFF. CDR3 DNA sequence: TGCAGCGTCGCAGGGGGGGAGGAGTCCACTGAAGCTTTCTTT.

The J gene is TRBJ2-5, the V gene TRBV4-1; D call uncertain. Between the trimmed V and J ends, which lost 0 bases and 6 bases, there was a span of 17 bases. This CDR3 region has 16 residues. From germline, CDR1 is MGHRA and CDR2 YSYEKL. The CDR3 is CASSQDTAFQEKTQYF. The CDR3 nucleotides are TGCGCCAGCAGCCAAGATACAGCTTTTCAAGAGAAGACCCAGTACTTC.

This clone appeared a single time. V and J are TRBV19 and TRBJ1-5, with D unresolved. There are 13 residues in the CDR3. CDR1 is LNHDA, CDR2 SQIVND, per germline (reference sequence). Trimming removed 5 bases at V and 4 bases at J, with 9 bases between. CDR3 bases: TGTGCCAGTAGTCCCAATACTAATCAGCCCCAGCATTTT. Translation gives CASSPNTNQPQHF.

The chain couples TRBV27 to TRBJ1-1; 9 bases agree with TRBD1. Trimming cost V 1 base and J 4 bases; bases outside gene matches: 4. The CDR3 has 15 amino acids. Germline-derived CDR1 and CDR2 are MNHEY and SMNVEV (reference sequence). The CDR3: CASSLFTGGFTEAFF. DNA for the CDR3: TGTGCCAGCAGTTTATTTACAGGGGGCTTCACTGAAGCTTTCTTT.

The rearrangement joins TRBV3-1 (or the pseudogene TRBV3-2) to TRBJ1-4; D is uncertain. This CDR3 contains 15 residues. CDR1 is LGHDT, CDR2 YNNKEL, per germline (reference sequence). The V gene lost 6 bases and the J gene lost 8 bases, with 19 bases spanning the gap. This CDR3 is CASRSSLQNQEKLFF. CDR3 sequence (DNA): TGTGCCAGCAGATCAAGCCTACAAAACCAGGAAAAACTGTTTTTT.

The rearrangement links TRBV5-5 to TRBJ1-2; 9 positions agree with TRBD1. The trim removed 2 bases at V and 4 bases at J, leaving 9 bases unmatched. The CDR3 consists of 16 residues. From germline, CDR1 is SGHKS and CDR2 YYEKEE (reference sequence). Here the CDR3 DNA reads TGTGCCAGCAGCTTCAACTCCGGGACAGGGACCTATGGCTACACCTTC. Protein product: CASSFNSGTGTYGYTF.

This sequence joins TRBV4-1 and TRBJ2-2, with D perhaps TRBD1 or TRBD2 (6 bases each). V was clipped by 5 bases and J by 0 bases, with 16 bases between them. This CDR3 is built from 17 residues. Looked up from germline, CDR1 is MGHRA and CDR2 is YSYEKL. The CDR3 coding sequence is TGCGCCAGCAGCAACTCTTGGGGGGCCCCGAACACCGGGGAGCTGTTTTTT. Amino acid sequence: CASSNSWGAPNTGELFF.

This clone was detected a few times. V and J are TRBV28 and TRBJ2-3, with TRBD2 identical over 9 bases. Germline lookup yields CDR1 MDHEN and CDR2 SYDVKM. The CDR3 extends over 14 amino acids. The J segment lost 6 bases and the V segment lost 5 bases, leaving 6 bases of the junction unmatched. Here the CDR3 reads CASSIAGASDTQYF. The DNA of the CDR3 is TGTGCCAGCAGTATAGCGGGGGCCTCCGATACGCAGTATTTT.

V and J are TRBV6-5 and TRBJ1-5, with D uncertain. The length of the CDR3 is 14 residues. Trimming stripped 10 bases from V and 0 bases from J, with 13 bases between. Germline lookup yields CDR1 MNHEY and CDR2 SVGAGI. The CDR3 region has the DNA TGTGCCACAAAACGCAGGAATAGCAATCAGCCCCAGCATTTT. Its translation is CATKRRNSNQPQHF.